A selection of T cell receptor beta chains follows, all from one sample in a study of blood T cell repertoires in COVID-19. Some clones are missing from TCRdb's copy, which holds only in-frame ones; the method was immunoSEQ multiplex PCR. The table records approximately 300,000 clones, around 82% of them present only once. Specimen: peripheral blood. The receptors come from a human donor with COVID-19, enrolled during active disease. The donor label of this sample is uncertain. Each CDR3 is given without its conserved first and last residue.

V: TRBV19
J: TRBJ1-5
length: 13
CDR3: ASSLRRDSNQPQH

V: TRBV19
J: TRBJ1-2
length: 17
CDR3: ASSIALDRVTGKGYGYT

V: TRBV3-1/TRBV3-2
J: TRBJ1-6
length: 12
CDR3: ASSRGPGNSPLH

V: TRBV19
J: TRBJ2-7
length: 13
CDR3: ASKRTGGAPYEQY

V: TRBV10-3
J: TRBJ1-5
length: 14
CDR3: AISEDGGTGGQPQH

V: TRBV5-6
J: TRBJ1-2
length: 14
CDR3: ASSGGQNPLYYGYT

V: TRBV7-2
J: TRBJ1-1
length: 12
CDR3: ASSSQGRRTEAF

V: TRBV7-2
J: TRBJ1-2
length: 13
CDR3: ASSPPGQRVYGYT

V: TRBV6-5
J: TRBJ1-2
length: 12
CDR3: ASRDRGLRYGYT

V: TRBV19
J: TRBJ1-5
length: 15
CDR3: ASSIFPGQYSNQPQH

V: TRBV2
J: TRBJ2-2
length: 10
CDR3: ASSSYSLELF

V: TRBV7-9
J: TRBJ1-3
length: 12
CDR3: ASSPRTGGNTIY

V: TRBV15
J: TRBJ2-7
length: 14
CDR3: ATSSPTGATTYEQY

V: TRBV6-5
J: TRBJ2-7
length: 12
CDR3: ASSPSGMAYEQY

V: TRBV6-5
J: TRBJ2-1
length: 13
CDR3: ASRDRGGAGNEQF

V: TRBV19
J: TRBJ1-1
length: 14
CDR3: ASSLSRGAHNTEAF

V: TRBV7-3
J: TRBJ1-2
length: 12
CDR3: ASSPSTGSYGYT

V: TRBV3-1/TRBV3-2
J: TRBJ1-1
length: 11
CDR3: ASSHGMNTEAF

V: TRBV5-6
J: TRBJ2-3
length: 13
CDR3: ASSPRRASTDTQY

V: TRBV28
J: TRBJ2-7
length: 12
CDR3: ATRWGGGRYEQY

V: TRBV19
J: TRBJ1-1
length: 9
CDR3: ASRTTGWSF

V: TRBV13
J: TRBJ2-6
length: 17
CDR3: ASSLGLLAPVPGANVLT

V: TRBV19
J: TRBJ2-5
length: 12
CDR3: ASSMGRGTETQY

V: TRBV7-3
J: TRBJ1-2
length: 10
CDR3: ASSHNNYGYT

V: TRBV19
J: TRBJ2-3
length: 12
CDR3: ASSSGEFTDTQY

V: TRBV4-3
J: TRBJ2-7
length: 13
CDR3: ASSPRHAGSYEQY

V: TRBV6-4
J: TRBJ1-2
length: 11
CDR3: ASSWTGGLGYT

V: TRBV18
J: TRBJ2-1
length: 11
CDR3: ASSPGIYNEQF

V: TRBV9
J: TRBJ1-1
length: 11
CDR3: ASSGQGLYEAF

V: TRBV5-4
J: TRBJ1-3
length: 12
CDR3: ASRQQGAGNTIY

V: TRBV7-8
J: TRBJ2-2
length: 16
CDR3: ASSVHTGGAERTGELF